This T cell receptor beta chain emerged from a study of blood T cell repertoires in COVID-19 (TCRdb year 2020). The study in broad terms: Samples from collaborators originated in the United States, Italy and Spain and spanned both the acute and convalescent phases of COVID-19. The material from the prospective study consisted of cDNA or gDNA derived from T cells, B-cell-depleted T cells, or PBMCs. Subjects who had been exposed to COVID-19, were actively infected with it, or had recovered from it provided the deeply sampled blood TCRbeta repertoires that made up the dataset. The repertoires were released in a freely available public database meant as a resource for research on the immune response to SARS-CoV-2. Samples came from the ongoing ImmuneRACE study (first 160 participants) plus 1,254 subjects from 6 global collaborators. A de-identified subject ID, COVID-19 status, age in years and sex were almost always included in the sample metadata. Where available, HLA class I and class II types were taken from metadata supplied by the sample provider and were not determined by assay-based typing.

Turning to this clone: The antigen it binds to is not known. Base quality data are lacking; no much larger clone is found one base away.

TCRbeta CDR3 regions were amplified from genomic DNA using the immunoSEQ Assay, a bias-controlled multiplex PCR. Processing in the source paper ran as follows. Nucleated cell counts per sample were estimated from amplification of reference gene primers within the assay. To quantify the absolute abundance of each unique TCRbeta CDR3 rearrangement, sequence reads were collapsed and filtered. For each sample, productive Simpson clonality was calculated by taking the square root of Simpson's diversity index across productive rearrangements. What TCRdb holds here is the immuneACCESS table cut down to in-frame rearrangements. Part of the clones is not present; checked against another copy, under half of the missing clones reflect an unresolved V gene, and the others are unexplained. V and J calls and clone size are as listed in that table; D and trimming were resolved from the DNA. Recorded for this sample are roughly 240,000 clones; 86% of them occurred a single time. Jointly, the top ten make up 3.6% of the sample.

The paper as a whole reports these results and caveats: Clinical and demographic metadata were provided uncurated, with the amount varying by source and participant.

Collaborating institutions collected whole blood in K2EDTA tubes following their own protocols. For TCRbeta analysis, collaborators shipped samples in one of three forms: frozen whole blood, isolated PBMCs, or DNA extracted from either of those sample types. The germline V gene (reference sequence) gives CDR1 as LNHDA and CDR2 as SQIVND. Germline trimming amounts to 0 bases on V and 3 bases on J, with 3 as the count of junction bases outside the gene matches. Its CDR3 holds 16 amino acids, cysteine through phenylalanine. Just CDR3 DNA is preserved here, 48 bases in frame from base 1. The V gene is TRBV19 and the J gene is TRBJ1-2; the junction holds 11 bases that match TRBD1. Sequencing used peripheral blood. This sequence was found in a man aged 18 to 35 with active or convalescent COVID-19. The nucleotide sequence is TGTGCCAGTAGTATAGACGGACAGGGGGCGGACTATGGCTACACCTTC. Translated, this is CASSIDGQGADYGYTF. Supplemented by the reference TRBV19 and TRBJ1-2 proteins around the CDR3, the complete variable domain is DGGITQSPKYLFRKEGQNVTLSCEQNLNHDAMYWYRQDPGQGLRLIYYSQIVNDFQKGDIAEGYSVSREKKESFPLTVTSAQKNPTAFYLCASSIDGQGADYGYTFGSGTRLTVV.